Sequencing of this T cell receptor beta chain was carried out in a study of blood T cells in healthy people across ages. Peripheral blood was drawn, around 9.3 milliliters per donor. This clonotype has just a few counts. Alongside a J-beta primer mix, a sample-barcoded 5' primer served in a second PCR lasting about 7 to 11 cycles. TCRdb reprocessed the 5' RACE reads with MiXCR, giving one entry per CDR3 protein. The data show 650,000 to 1,000,000 distinct CDR3 sequences, less than 60% seen once. The CDR3 totals 19 residues. With 2 bases clipped from V and 2 bases from J, the junction kept 14 bases outside the gene matches. Germline V lookup: CDR1 KGHSH, CDR2 LQKENI.

V and J are TRBV18 and TRBJ2-7, with 11 bases aligning to TRBD2. Input material: blood. This receptor was identified in a man older than 75 in good health. The CDR3 region is CASSPRAIAGGNPTYEQYF. The CDR3 region has the DNA TGTGCCAGCTCACCAAGGGCAATAGCGGGAGGGAATCCAACCTACGAGCAGTACTTC.